Sequencing of this TCR beta chain was carried out in a study of cytomegalovirus exposure and HLA in healthy donors. Study at large: Around 85 million unique TCR sequences came from HLA-typed donors in an early release.

Overall study findings and caveats: It was reported that TCR beta sequences correctly inferred the HLA-A and HLA-B alleles for most subjects. Further analysis was carried out later, and it showed several of the most significant clusters appearing linked to common viral pathogens.

Worth noting for this clone: Its antigen is not known.

Every donor was a healthy person donating bone marrow. Both 60 Vbeta primers and 13 Jbeta primers went into the PCR. Clones were read by immunoSEQ multiplex PCR, and TCRdb kept only the in-frame ones, dropping some. The sample yields about 96,000 clones, about 70% seen once. V trimming: 6 bases; J trimming: 8 bases; junction bases outside the gene matches: 9. The CDR3 runs 14 residues. Germline V gene sequence: CDR1 MNHEY, CDR2 SVGAGI. The TCR originated in a woman aged 70-85 years in good health and CMV-seropositive. The chain uses TRBV6-5 and TRBJ2-2; 7 nucleotides match TRBD1. Sequenced sample: PBMCs. CDR3 region: CASRRTGIAGELFF. The DNA for the CDR3 is TGTGCCAGCAGAAGGACAGGTATCGCTGGGGAGCTGTTTTTT.